The 24 T cell receptor beta chains listed next were all sequenced from one sample in a study of cytomegalovirus exposure and HLA in healthy donors. The PCR employed 60 Vbeta primers together with 13 Jbeta primers. Clones were read by immunoSEQ multiplex PCR, and TCRdb kept only the in-frame ones, dropping some. This repertoire shows roughly 81,000 clones, over 70% found once; its top ten account for roughly 2%. The sequenced material came from PBMCs. All receptors derive from a boy younger than 18 in good health and CMV-seronegative.

This chain links TRBV9 with TRBJ2-2, with TRBD2 identical over 7 bases. Germline trimming cut 1 base from V and 0 bases from J; bases unmatched to any gene: 0. The CDR3 is made up of 15 amino acids. CDR1 SGDLS and CDR2 YYNGEE come from the germline V gene. In DNA form, the CDR3 reads TGTGCCAGCAGCGTACTAGCGGCGAACACCGGGGAGCTGTTTTTT. It specifies CASSVLAANTGELFF. Full variable domain (outside the CDR3, taken from reference TRBV9 and TRBJ2-2): DSGVTQTPKHLITATGQRVTLRCSPRSGDLSVYWYQQSLDQGLQFLIQYYNGEERAKGNILERFSAQQFPDLHSELNLSSLELGDSALYFCASSVLAANTGELFFGEGSRLTVL.

The chain couples TRBV30 to TRBJ1-2, with D uncertain. Trimming stripped 2 bases from V and 4 bases from J, with 11 bases between. The CDR3 consists of 13 residues. Germline V CDR1 and CDR2: GTSNPN, SVGIG (reference sequence). CDR3 in DNA: TGTGCCTGGAGTTTGACAAGAAGCTATGGCTACACCTTC. Translation: CAWSLTRSYGYTF.

This clone was observed a handful of times. The gene calls are TRBV13 and TRBJ1-3; no clear D gene. Germline CDR1 reads PRHDT; CDR2 reads FYEKMQ (reference sequence). The CDR3 is 13 residues long. The V end was cut by 7 bases, the J end by 0 bases, with 7 bases between. The CDR3 region is CASMWSSGNTIYF. The CDR3 bases are TGTGCCAGCATGTGGAGCTCTGGAAACACCATATATTTT.

The count of this clone is one. The chain couples TRBV7-3 to TRBJ1-1; no definite D call. Trimming removed 4 bases from V and 6 bases from J, with 12 bases in between. CDR3 length: 13 amino acids. Germline V lookup: CDR1 SGHTA, CDR2 FQGTGA. The CDR3 coding sequence is TGTGCCAGCAGCTCGACTGGGTGGTCTGAAGCTTTCTTT. It is translated as CASSSTGWSEAFF.

V usage is TRBV14 and J usage is TRBJ2-7; unclear D gene. Germline V gene data show CDR1 as SGHDN and CDR2 as FVKESK. V lost 2 bases, J lost 3 bases, and 14 bases lay in between. CDR3 length equals 15 residues. For the CDR3, the DNA is TGTGCCAGCAGCCAATTTTCCCACTCAGGCTACGAGCAGTACTTC. This translates into CASSQFSHSGYEQYF.

The J gene is TRBJ1-1, the V gene TRBV9; 8 bases agree with TRBD1. With V trimmed by 3 bases and J by 4 bases, 2 bases remained unmatched. The germline V gene has CDR1 SGDLS and CDR2 YYNGEE. This CDR3 contains 13 residues. The CDR3 loop reads CASSEDRVTEAFF. Written as DNA, the CDR3 is TGTGCCAGCAGCGAGGACAGGGTCACTGAAGCTTTCTTT.

This clone is a singleton in its sample. This chain uses TRBV30 with TRBJ1-2, with 7 bases identical to TRBD1. V was pared by 2 bases and J by 4 bases, with 7 bases of the junction left unmatched. CDR3 length: 14 amino acids. Germline CDR1 and CDR2: GTSNPN and SVGIG (reference sequence). The CDR3 DNA reads as TGTGCCTGGAGTCCAGGGGACAGCCTCTATGGCTACACCTTC. Protein: CAWSPGDSLYGYTF.

CDR3 in amino acids: CASSYGQVNYGYTF. CDR3 nucleotide sequence: TGTGCCAGCAGTTACGGACAAGTTAACTATGGCTACACCTTC. V is TRBV6-6 and J is TRBJ1-2, with D maybe TRBD1 (5 bases). The CDR3 sequence is 14 residues long. Looked up from germline, CDR1 is MNHNY and CDR2 is SVGAGI (reference sequence). V was cut by 2 bases and J by 1 base, with 8 bases left in between.

This clone occurred once. The chain recombines TRBV11-2 with TRBJ1-5, with D unresolved. The CDR3 has 15 amino acids. V lost 0 bases and J lost 4, with 10 bases in between. Germline V gene sequence: CDR1 SGHAT, CDR2 FQNNGV. CDR3 protein: CASSLDSSLNQPQHF. The CDR3 coding sequence is TGTGCCAGCAGCTTAGATAGTAGTTTGAATCAGCCCCAGCATTTT.

This clone showed up just once. The gene calls are TRBV30 and TRBJ1-2; 8 nucleotides line up with TRBD1. J was trimmed by 0 bases and V by 1 base; bases with no gene match: 7. The CDR3 runs to 16 residues. Germline V CDR1 and CDR2: GTSNPN, SVGIG (reference sequence). The CDR3 DNA follows: TGTGCCTGGAGTGCGTCAGGGGGCCTGGCTAACTATGGCTACACCTTC. It specifies CAWSASGGLANYGYTF.

The V call is TRBV7-2, the J call TRBJ2-3, with D tentatively TRBD1 (8 bases). The CDR3 is 16 amino acids. From germline, CDR1 is SGHTA and CDR2 FQGNSA. Trimming took 4 bases from V and 5 from J, leaving 19 bases between them. This CDR3 is CASSSYRGGLVDTQYF. As DNA, the CDR3 is TGTGCCAGCAGCTCCTACAGGGGGGGTCTGGTAGATACGCAGTATTTT.

The chain carries TRBV19 and TRBJ1-2; D is undetermined. Germline loops: CDR1 LNHDA, CDR2 SQIVND (reference sequence). V was pared by 4 bases and J by 4 bases, with 13 bases between. This CDR3 is 14 amino acids long. The CDR3 loop reads CASSKSRYRYGYTF. The DNA of the CDR3 is TGTGCCAGTAGTAAATCCCGGTATCGCTATGGCTACACCTTC.

This chain links TRBV7-3 with TRBJ2-3, with TRBD1 identical over 11 bases. The CDR3 has 19 amino acids. From germline, CDR1 is SGHTA and CDR2 FQGTGA. V shed 0 bases, J shed 1 base, and the junction held 9 bases outside the gene matches. The CDR3 here is CASSLTGLGQGAGTDTQYF. CDR3 DNA sequence: TGTGCCAGCAGCTTAACGGGGCTTGGACAGGGGGCTGGCACAGATACGCAGTATTTT.

The V and J genes are TRBV4-1 and TRBJ1-4, with D perhaps matching TRBD1 (5 bases). CDR1 is MGHRA, CDR2 YSYEKL, per germline. V shed 1 base and J shed 3 bases, with 9 bases lying between them. The CDR3 consists of 15 residues. The CDR3 coding sequence is TGCGCCAGCAGCCAAGGGGGCTTGGCTAATGAAAAACTGTTTTTT. Encoded protein: CASSQGGLANEKLFF.

J is TRBJ2-5 and V is TRBV7-9; 10 bases agree with TRBD2. V trimming: 5 bases; J trimming: 7 bases; junction bases outside the gene matches: 4. The CDR3 consists of 13 residues. CDR1 is SEHNR and CDR2 is FQNEAQ in the germline V gene (reference sequence). DNA of the CDR3: TGTGCCAGCAGCCTCAGCGGGGGGGGGACCCAGTACTTC. Amino acids: CASSLSGGGTQYF.

The chain has TRBV7-2 and TRBJ2-3; 9 nucleotides match TRBD1. Germline CDR1 and CDR2: SGHTA and FQGNSA. This CDR3 is built from 14 residues. V trimming: 5 bases; J trimming: 6 bases; junction bases outside the gene matches: 6. CDR3: CASSPSTGGDTQYF. CDR3 DNA: TGTGCCAGCAGCCCATCGACAGGGGGGGATACGCAGTATTTT. The full variable domain, completed using reference TRBV7-2 and TRBJ2-3, is GAGVSQSPSNKVTEKGKDVELRCDPISGHTALYWYRQSLGQGLEFLIYFQGNSAPDKSGLPSDRFSAERTGGSVSTLTIQRTQQEDSAVYLCASSPSTGGDTQYFGPGTRLTVL.

The rearrangement joins TRBV27 to TRBJ2-7; TRBD2 might be the D (6 bases). CDR3 length: 12 amino acids. The V end was cut by 3 bases, the J end by 3 bases, with 6 bases between. The germline V gene has CDR1 MNHEY and CDR2 SMNVEV (reference sequence). The CDR3 here is CASSFGGYEQYF. The CDR3 DNA sequence: TGTGCCAGCAGTTTCGGGGGCTACGAGCAGTACTTC.

The CDR3: CASSLKFAGQGEDGELFF. The CDR3 coding sequence is TGCGCCAGCAGCCTCAAGTTCGCGGGACAGGGGGAGGACGGGGAGCTGTTTTTT. The chain joins TRBV4-1 to TRBJ2-2, with TRBD1 matching over 11 bases. V lost 4 bases, J lost 7 bases, and 14 bases stayed unmatched. The CDR3 has 18 amino acids. Germline loops: CDR1 MGHRA, CDR2 YSYEKL.

The chain carries TRBV27 and TRBJ1-1; D is unresolved. Trimming took 2 bases from V and 0 from J, leaving 7 bases between them. This CDR3 is 14 amino acids long. The germline V gene encodes CDR1 MNHEY and CDR2 SMNVEV (reference sequence). CDR3 sequence (DNA): TGTGCCAGCAGTTTAAAGTCGGTGAACACTGAAGCTTTCTTT. It translates to CASSLKSVNTEAFF.

The rearrangement uses TRBV4-2 and TRBJ2-5; 7 bases are a match to TRBD1. The CDR3 contains 15 residues. CDR1 is LGHNA and CDR2 is YNFKEQ in the germline V gene. J was trimmed by 2 bases and V by 0 bases; bases with no gene match: 3. In DNA, the CDR3 is TGTGCCAGCAGCCAAGATCGGGGACAGCAAGAGACCCAGTACTTC. Translating gives CASSQDRGQQETQYF.

This clone appeared a few times. V is TRBV28 and J is TRBJ2-3; the D gene is possibly TRBD1 (6 bases). Trimming removed 6 bases from V and 6 bases from J, with 13 bases in between. The CDR3 is 13 amino acids. Per the germline V gene, CDR1 is MDHEN and CDR2 is SYDVKM. The CDR3 is CASSNPQGDTQYF. The CDR3 DNA is TGTGCCAGCAGCAATCCCCAGGGGGATACGCAGTATTTT.

This chain uses TRBV5-4 with TRBJ1-2; D gene uncertain. Germline CDR1 reads SGHNT; CDR2 reads YYREEE (reference sequence). With 0 bases removed from V and 2 bases from J, the gap between germline ends came to 11 bases. The length of the CDR3 is 15 residues. The CDR3 DNA follows: TGTGCCAGCAGCTTGGCCCCGGGGTTGAACTATGGCTACACCTTC. This codes for CASSLAPGLNYGYTF.

This CDR3 reads CAWTTGDEQYF. The DNA for the CDR3 is TGTGCCTGGACGACAGGGGACGAGCAGTACTTC. J is TRBJ2-7 and V is TRBV30, with 8 bases aligning to TRBD1. CDR1 is GTSNPN, CDR2 SVGIG, per germline (reference sequence). The V segment lost 4 bases and the J segment 5 bases; nucleotides outside the gene matches: 1. The CDR3 has 11 amino acids.

V gene TRBV9 combines with J gene TRBJ2-7, with D possibly being TRBD2 (5 bases). Germline V gives CDR1 SGDLS, CDR2 YYNGEE. The V and J ends lost 4 bases and 3 bases respectively, with 14 bases between them. The length of the CDR3 is 14 residues. CDR3 loop: CASSSGGLLYEQYF. The CDR3, as DNA: TGTGCCAGCAGCTCCGGCGGACTGCTCTACGAGCAGTACTTC.